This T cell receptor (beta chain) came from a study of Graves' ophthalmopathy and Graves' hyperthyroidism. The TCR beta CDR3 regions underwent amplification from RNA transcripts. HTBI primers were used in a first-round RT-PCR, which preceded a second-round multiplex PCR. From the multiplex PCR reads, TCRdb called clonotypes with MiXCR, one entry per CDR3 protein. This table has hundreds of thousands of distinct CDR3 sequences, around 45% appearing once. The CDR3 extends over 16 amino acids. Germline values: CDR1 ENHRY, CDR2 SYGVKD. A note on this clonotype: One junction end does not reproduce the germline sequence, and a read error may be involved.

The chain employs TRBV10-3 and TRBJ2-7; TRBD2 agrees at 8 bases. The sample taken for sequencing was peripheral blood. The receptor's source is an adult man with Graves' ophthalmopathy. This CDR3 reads CASSSPGRANSYEQYF. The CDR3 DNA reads TGTGCCAGCAGTTCCCCCGGGAGGGCTAATTCCTACGAGCAGTACTTC.